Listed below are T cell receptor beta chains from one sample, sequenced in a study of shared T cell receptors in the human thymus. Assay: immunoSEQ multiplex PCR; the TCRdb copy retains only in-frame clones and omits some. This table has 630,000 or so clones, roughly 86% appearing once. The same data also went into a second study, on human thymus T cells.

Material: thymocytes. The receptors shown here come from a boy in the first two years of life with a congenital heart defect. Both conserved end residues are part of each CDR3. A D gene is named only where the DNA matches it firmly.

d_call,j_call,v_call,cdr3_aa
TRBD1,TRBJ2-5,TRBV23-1,CASIEDRYETQYF
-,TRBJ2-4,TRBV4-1,CASSQDFLRVNKNIQYF
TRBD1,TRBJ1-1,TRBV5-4,CASSFLRDRGVNTEAFF
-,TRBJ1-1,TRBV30,CAWSVFGARTEAFF
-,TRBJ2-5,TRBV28,CASSPRTAQETQYF
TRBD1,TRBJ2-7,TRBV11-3,CASSSGTGGSYEQYF
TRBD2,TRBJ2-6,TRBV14,CASSQSAGGIGANVLTF
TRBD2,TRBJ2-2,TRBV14,CASSQEVTGGVNTGELFF
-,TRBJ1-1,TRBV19,CASTYEVADTEAFF
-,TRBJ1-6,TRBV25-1,CASSEYEQGSSYNSPLHF
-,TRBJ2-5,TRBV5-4,CASSLAVQGSEETQYF
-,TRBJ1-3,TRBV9,CASSVAGEGNTIYF
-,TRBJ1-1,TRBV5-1,CASRTTGRFSTAGTEAFF
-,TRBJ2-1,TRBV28,CASSLRQGYNEQFF
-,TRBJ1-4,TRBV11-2,CASSPYDSKTNEKLFF
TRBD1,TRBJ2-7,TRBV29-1,CSVGPGTGAYEQYF
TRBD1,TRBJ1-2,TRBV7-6,CASSPVGRGTYGYTF
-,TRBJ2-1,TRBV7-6,CASSLMRGSGGGLNEQFF
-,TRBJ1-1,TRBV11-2,CASSLETGVYTEAFF